The 2 T cell receptor beta chains in this list originate from one sample, sequenced in a study of PD-1 blockade in mismatch repair-deficient tumors. Sequenced by immunoSEQ multiplex PCR; TCRdb stores in-frame clones only, minus some. The data show 100,000 or so clones, about 79% seen once. The input for sequencing was peripheral blood, taken 35 to 37 weeks after starting pembrolizumab. The receptors stem from an adult with mismatch repair-deficient cancer.

This chain links TRBV5-4 with TRBJ1-1, with D possibly matching TRBD1 (6 bases). This CDR3 is built from 15 residues. The germline CDR1 and CDR2 sequences are SGHNT and YYREEE (reference sequence). Trimming stripped 4 bases from V and 4 bases from J, with 17 bases between. The CDR3 reads CASSALLQGITEAFF. The CDR3 bases are TGTGCCAGCAGCGCATTACTACAGGGTATCACTGAAGCTTTCTTT.

The V call is TRBV6-6, the J call TRBJ1-4; TRBD1 agrees at 7 bases. The CDR3 totals 16 residues. Germline V CDR1 and CDR2: MNHNY, SVGAGI (reference sequence). After removal of 6 bases from V and 4 bases from J, the junction contained 11 bases not matched to a gene. The CDR3 nucleotides read TGTGCCAGCAGGGCCCGGGGACAGTATCTTAATGAAAAACTGTTTTTT. Protein product: CASRARGQYLNEKLFF.